These 9 T cell receptor beta chains came from one sample sequenced in a study of blood T cell repertoires in COVID-19. Method: immunoSEQ multiplex PCR; TCRdb's copy keeps in-frame clones and lacks some. The data hold roughly 260,000 clones, with more than 65% observed a single time. The sequencing sample was made of peripheral blood. These receptors all come from a woman aged 35 to 49 with active or convalescent COVID-19.

V is TRBV29-1 and J is TRBJ2-7, with D possibly TRBD1 on 6 matching bases. The CDR3 length is 13 residues. V shed 2 bases and J shed 5 bases, with 13 bases lying between them. The germline CDR1 and CDR2 sequences are SQVTM and ANQGSEA. In DNA, the CDR3 is TGCAGCGTTGAAAGGGACACCAGCGACGAGCAGTACTTC. Translated: CSVERDTSDEQYF.

The chain employs TRBV5-1 and TRBJ1-6, with 8 bases that match TRBD1. V was pared by 5 bases and J by 7 bases, with 14 bases of the junction left unmatched. Looked up from germline, CDR1 is SGHRS and CDR2 is YFSETQ. The CDR3 covers 17 residues. CDR3: CASSSTAGGAKNSPLHF. The CDR3 nucleotides read TGCGCCAGCAGTTCAACTGCAGGGGGCGCAAAAAATTCACCCCTCCACTTT.

The chain employs TRBV3-1 (or the pseudogene TRBV3-2) and TRBJ1-4; no definite D call. V was shortened by 0 bases and J by 0 bases, with 14 bases between the two germline ends. CDR1 and CDR2 (germline): LGHDT, YNNKEL (reference sequence). CDR3 length: 18 amino acids. CDR3 sequence reads: CASSQDRSSGATNEKLFF. Written as DNA, the CDR3 is TGTGCCAGCAGCCAAGATAGGAGTTCTGGTGCAACTAATGAAAAACTGTTTTTT.

The genes are TRBV5-5 and TRBJ2-2, with 8 bases lining up with TRBD1. V shed 4 bases, J shed 2 bases, and the junction held 7 bases outside the gene matches. This CDR3 has 16 residues. Germline CDR1 and CDR2: SGHKS and YYEKEE (reference sequence). This chain's CDR3 is CASSRSGTGNTGELFF. CDR3 in DNA: TGTGCCAGCAGCCGTTCCGGGACAGGAAACACCGGGGAGCTGTTTTTT.

The chain is built from TRBV5-1 and TRBJ2-5, with TRBD1 matching 7 bases. This CDR3 is 14 amino acids long. With 4 bases clipped from V and 4 bases from J, the junction kept 7 bases outside the gene matches. The germline V gene encodes CDR1 SGHRS and CDR2 YFSETQ. Written as DNA, the CDR3 is TGCGCCAGCAGCCCACAGGGGATGAGAGAGACCCAGTACTTC. Protein product: CASSPQGMRETQYF. Filled out from reference TRBV5-1 and TRBJ2-5, the complete variable domain reads KAGVTQTPRYLIKTRGQQVTLSCSPISGHRSVSWYQQTPGQGLQFLFEYFSETQRNKGNFPGRFSGRQFSNSRSEMNVSTLELGDSALYLCASSPQGMRETQYFGPGTRLLVL.

This CDR3 is CASRRPGGSGANVLTF. CDR3 nucleotide sequence: TGTGCCAGTAGACGACCAGGGGGCTCTGGGGCCAACGTCCTGACTTTC. The genes are TRBV11-2 and TRBJ2-6; TRBD1 matches 7 bases. The junction had 8 bases not matched to a gene; V was cut back by 9 bases and J by 0 bases. CDR3 length equals 16 residues. CDR1 and CDR2 (germline): SGHAT, FQNNGV. Supplemented by reference TRBV11-2 and TRBJ2-6, the full variable domain reads EAGVAQSPRYKIIEKRQSVAFWCNPISGHATLYWYQQILGQGPKLLIQFQNNGVVDDSQLPKDRFSAERLKGVDSTLKIQPAKLEDSAVYLCASRRPGGSGANVLTFGAGSRLTVL.

The chain couples TRBV6-1 to TRBJ1-3, with D unclear. Germline CDR1 is MNHNS and CDR2 is SASEGT. The V end was cut by 3 bases, the J end by 2 bases, with 11 bases between. This CDR3 spans 15 amino acids. The CDR3 sequence: CASSDGGFPGNTIYF. Written as DNA, the CDR3 is TGTGCCAGCAGTGATGGCGGGTTTCCTGGAAACACCATATATTTT.

This clone was counted a few times. The V call is TRBV18, the J call TRBJ1-2; TRBD1 is a possible D gene (5 bases). CDR3 length equals 16 residues. The V gene lost 3 bases and the J gene lost 2 bases, with 16 bases spanning the gap. CDR1 and CDR2 from the germline V gene are KGHSH and LQKENI. The CDR3: CASSPPGVLRNYGYTF. The CDR3 DNA follows: TGTGCCAGCTCACCCCCGGGGGTCCTCCGGAACTATGGCTACACCTTC.

Worth noting for this clone: The same CDR3 is also encoded by other DNA sequences in this sample. This sequence joins TRBV19 and TRBJ2-2; 7 bases align to TRBD2. V shed 3 bases and J 6 bases; nucleotides not matched to a gene: 1. This CDR3 comprises 13 residues. The germline V gene has CDR1 LNHDA and CDR2 SQIVND (reference sequence). The CDR3 coding sequence is TGTGCCAGTAGTATTCGGGGGGCCGGGGAGCTGTTTTTT. This gives the protein CASSIRGAGELFF.